This TCR beta chain was profiled in a study of T-cell memory formation after mild COVID-19. At the level of the study: Largely, the TCR clusters proved donor specific.

TCRdb used MiXCR to reprocess the 5' RACE reads, holding one entry per CDR3 protein. The data show approximately 300,000 distinct CDR3 sequences, with about 16% seen just once and roughly 22% held by the top ten. This sequence originates from a young man who had mild COVID-19 (a few samples of this study predate the infection). Cell type and time point are not known. The sample was PBMCs or a T cell subset sorted from them (not recorded which).

Written as DNA, the CDR3 is TGTGCCAGCAGCCAAATGACTAGCGGGGGGTCTGATGAGCAGTTCTTC. It is translated as CASSQMTSGGSDEQFF. This chain uses TRBV4-2 with TRBJ2-1, with 13 positions matching TRBD2. With 2 bases clipped from V and 8 bases from J, the junction kept 6 bases outside the gene matches. Germline-derived CDR1 and CDR2 are LGHNA and YNFKEQ. The CDR3 consists of 16 residues.